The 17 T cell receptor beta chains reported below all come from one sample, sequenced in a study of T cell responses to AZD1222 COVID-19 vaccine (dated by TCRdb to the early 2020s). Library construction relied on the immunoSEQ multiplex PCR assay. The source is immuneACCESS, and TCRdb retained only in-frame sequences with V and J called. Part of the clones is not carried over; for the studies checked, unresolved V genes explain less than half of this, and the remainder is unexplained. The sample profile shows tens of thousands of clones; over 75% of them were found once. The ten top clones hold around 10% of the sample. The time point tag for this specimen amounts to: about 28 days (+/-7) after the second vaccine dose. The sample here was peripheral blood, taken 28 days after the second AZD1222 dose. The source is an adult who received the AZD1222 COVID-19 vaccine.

For the CDR3, the DNA is TGTGCCAGTAGTATAAGGGGGGCAGTAACTAATGAAAAACTGTTTTTT. Residues: CASSIRGAVTNEKLFF. J is TRBJ1-4 and V is TRBV19, with a weak D call TRBD1 (6 bases). The CDR3 has 16 residues. The germline V gene has CDR1 LNHDA and CDR2 SQIVND (reference sequence). Trimming shortened V by 2 bases and J by 1 base, and 11 bases separated the two germline ends. Variable domain in full (rest from reference TRBV19 and TRBJ1-4): DGGITQSPKYLFRKEGQNVTLSCEQNLNHDAMYWYRQDPGQGLRLIYYSQIVNDFQKGDIAEGYSVSREKKESFPLTVTSAQKNPTAFYLCASSIRGAVTNEKLFFGSGTQLSVL.

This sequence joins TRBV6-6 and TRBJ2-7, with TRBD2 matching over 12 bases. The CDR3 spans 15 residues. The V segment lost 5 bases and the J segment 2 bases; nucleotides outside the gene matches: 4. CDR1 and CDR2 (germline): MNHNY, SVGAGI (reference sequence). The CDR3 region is CASSALAGGPYEQYF. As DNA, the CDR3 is TGTGCCAGCAGTGCACTAGCGGGAGGCCCCTACGAGCAGTACTTC.

The CDR3 spells CAGGRDWSGANVLTF. In nucleotides, the CDR3 is TGTGCCGGGGGGAGGGACTGGTCTGGGGCCAACGTCCTGACTTTC. This chain links TRBV7-9 with TRBJ2-6; 7 nucleotides align to TRBD2. V lost 11 bases, J lost 1 base, and 8 bases stayed unmatched. Looked up from germline, CDR1 is SEHNR and CDR2 is FQNEAQ (reference sequence). There are 15 residues in the CDR3.

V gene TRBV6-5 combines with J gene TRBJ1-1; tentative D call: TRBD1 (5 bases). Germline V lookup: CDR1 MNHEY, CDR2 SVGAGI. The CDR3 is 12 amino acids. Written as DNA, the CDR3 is TGTGCTGAGCAGGGTGACGGGACTGAAGCTTTCTTT. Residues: CAEQGDGTEAFF.

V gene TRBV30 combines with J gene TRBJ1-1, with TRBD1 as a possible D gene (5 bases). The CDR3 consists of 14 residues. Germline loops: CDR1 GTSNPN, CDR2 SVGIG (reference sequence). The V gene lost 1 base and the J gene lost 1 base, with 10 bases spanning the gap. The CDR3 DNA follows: TGTGCCTGGAGTGGTGGGGCAAGGAACACTGAAGCTTTCTTT. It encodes CAWSGGARNTEAFF.

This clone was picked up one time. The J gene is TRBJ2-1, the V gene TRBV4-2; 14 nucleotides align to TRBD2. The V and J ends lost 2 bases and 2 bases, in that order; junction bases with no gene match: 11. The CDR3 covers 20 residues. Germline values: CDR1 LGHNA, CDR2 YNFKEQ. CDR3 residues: CASSQKIGLAGGLPYNEQFF. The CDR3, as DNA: TGTGCCAGCAGCCAAAAGATCGGACTAGCGGGGGGCCTTCCCTACAATGAGCAGTTCTTC.

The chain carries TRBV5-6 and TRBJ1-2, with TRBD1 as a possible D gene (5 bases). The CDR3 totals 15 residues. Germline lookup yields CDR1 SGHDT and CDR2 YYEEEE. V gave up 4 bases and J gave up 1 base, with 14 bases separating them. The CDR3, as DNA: TGTGCCAGCAGCCCTCGAGACAGAATTAACTATGGCTACACCTTC. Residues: CASSPRDRINYGYTF. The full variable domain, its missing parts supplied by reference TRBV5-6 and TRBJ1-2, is DAGVTQSPTHLIKTRGQQVTLRCSPKSGHDTVSWYQQALGQGPQFIFQYYEEEERQRGNFPDRFSGHQFPNYSSELNVNALLLGDSALYLCASSPRDRINYGYTFGSGTRLTVV.

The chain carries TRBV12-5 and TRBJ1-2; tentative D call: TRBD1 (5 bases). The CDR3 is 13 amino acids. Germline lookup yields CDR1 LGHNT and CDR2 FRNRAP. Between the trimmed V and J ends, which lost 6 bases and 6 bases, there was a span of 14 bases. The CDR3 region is CASGGTILNGYTF. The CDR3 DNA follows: TGTGCTAGTGGAGGGACGATCCTTAATGGCTACACCTTC.

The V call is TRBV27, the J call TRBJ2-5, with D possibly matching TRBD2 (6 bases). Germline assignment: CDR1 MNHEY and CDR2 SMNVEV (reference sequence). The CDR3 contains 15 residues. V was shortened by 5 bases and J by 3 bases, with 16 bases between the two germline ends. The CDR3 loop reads CASSPLWRGKETQYF. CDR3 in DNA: TGTGCCAGCAGTCCCCTTTGGAGGGGAAAAGAGACCCAGTACTTC.

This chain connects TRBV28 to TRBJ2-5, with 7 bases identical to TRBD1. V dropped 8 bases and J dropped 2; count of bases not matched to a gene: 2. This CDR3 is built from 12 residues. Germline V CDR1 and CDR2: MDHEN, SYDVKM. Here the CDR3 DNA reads TGTGCCAGCGGGACAGCACAAGAGACCCAGTACTTC. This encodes CASGTAQETQYF.

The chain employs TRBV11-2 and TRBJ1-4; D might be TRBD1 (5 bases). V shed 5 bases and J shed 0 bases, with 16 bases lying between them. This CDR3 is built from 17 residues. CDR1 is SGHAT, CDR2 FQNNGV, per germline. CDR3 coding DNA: TGTGCCAGCAGCCGCACGACAGCCTTTGCAACTAATGAAAAACTGTTTTTT. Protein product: CASSRTTAFATNEKLFF. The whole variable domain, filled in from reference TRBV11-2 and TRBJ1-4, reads EAGVAQSPRYKIIEKRQSVAFWCNPISGHATLYWYQQILGQGPKLLIQFQNNGVVDDSQLPKDRFSAERLKGVDSTLKIQPAKLEDSAVYLCASSRTTAFATNEKLFFGSGTQLSVL.

In DNA form, the CDR3 reads TGTGCCAGCAGCCCCCTGCGGGCGGGGGGCTACGAGCAGTACTTC. This translates into CASSPLRAGGYEQYF. The chain uses TRBV7-2 and TRBJ2-7, with 8 bases aligning to TRBD2. This CDR3 is 15 amino acids long. J lost 3 bases, V lost 5 bases, and 9 bases had no gene match. Germline CDR1 and CDR2: SGHTA and FQGNSA.

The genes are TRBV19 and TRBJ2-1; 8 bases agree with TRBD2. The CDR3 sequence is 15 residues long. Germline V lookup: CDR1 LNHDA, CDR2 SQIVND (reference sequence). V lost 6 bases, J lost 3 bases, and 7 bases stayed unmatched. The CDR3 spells CASSPGSGNYNEQFF. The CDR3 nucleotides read TGTGCCAGTAGCCCGGGTAGCGGGAACTACAATGAGCAGTTCTTC.

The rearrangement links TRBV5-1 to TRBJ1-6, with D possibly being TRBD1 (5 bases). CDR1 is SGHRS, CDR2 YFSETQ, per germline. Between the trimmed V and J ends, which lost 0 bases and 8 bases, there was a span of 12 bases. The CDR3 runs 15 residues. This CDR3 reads CASSLDRQIHSPLHF. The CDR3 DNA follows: TGCGCCAGCAGCTTGGATAGACAGATCCATTCACCCCTCCACTTT.

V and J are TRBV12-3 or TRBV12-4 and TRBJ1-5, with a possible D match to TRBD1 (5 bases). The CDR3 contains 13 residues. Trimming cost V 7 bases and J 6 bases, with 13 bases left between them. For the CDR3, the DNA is TGTGCCAGCACCTCTTCCGGGGGTCAGCCCCAGCATTTT. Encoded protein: CASTSSGGQPQHF.

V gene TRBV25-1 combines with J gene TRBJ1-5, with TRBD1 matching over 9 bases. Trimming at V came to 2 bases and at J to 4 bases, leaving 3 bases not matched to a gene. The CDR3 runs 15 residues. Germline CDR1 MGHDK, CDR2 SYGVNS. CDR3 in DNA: TGTGCCAGCAGTGAAACGGACAGGGGAAATCAGCCCCAGCATTTT. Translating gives CASSETDRGNQPQHF.

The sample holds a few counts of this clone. CDR3: CASRRTGGGYNSPLHF. As DNA, the CDR3 is TGTGCCAGCAGAAGGACAGGGGGCGGGTATAATTCACCCCTCCACTTT. This rearrangement joins TRBV6-6 to TRBJ1-6; 11 nucleotides agree with TRBD1. This CDR3 has 16 amino acids. J gave up 4 bases and V 6 bases, and 5 bases lay outside the gene matches. CDR1 and CDR2 from the germline V gene are MNHNY and SVGAGI (reference sequence).